These 30 T cell receptor beta chains came from one sample sequenced in a study of blood T cell repertoires in COVID-19. Measured with immunoSEQ multiplex PCR; TCRdb has only the in-frame clones, and not every one. The sample carries around 200,000 clones, around 80% recorded once. Sequenced material: peripheral blood. Source of these receptors: a human donor in a cohort sampled during active COVID-19.

This clone was seen a handful of times. V is TRBV6-5 and J is TRBJ1-5; 8 positions agree with TRBD1. Unmatched junction bases numbered 11, after V lost 10 bases and J lost 9 bases. Germline V gene lookup returns CDR1 MNHEY and CDR2 SVGAGI. The CDR3 is made up of 13 amino acids. The CDR3 protein is CATRGRELSPQHF. Here the CDR3 DNA reads TGTGCCACCAGGGGGCGGGAGCTATCGCCCCAGCATTTT.

This clone was recorded once. This chain uses TRBV6-1 with TRBJ2-7, with D possibly being TRBD1 (6 bases). With 3 bases removed from V and 0 bases from J, the gap between germline ends came to 9 bases. Germline V CDR1 and CDR2: MNHNS, SASEGT. The CDR3 covers 14 residues. Written as DNA, the CDR3 is TGTGCCAGCAGTGATGGACAGATCTCCTACGAGCAGTACTTC. Its translation: CASSDGQISYEQYF.

The gene calls are TRBV5-6 and TRBJ1-5; 9 nucleotides agree with TRBD1. The CDR3 is 17 amino acids. The trim removed 3 bases at V and 0 bases at J, leaving 7 bases unmatched. Germline assignment: CDR1 SGHDT and CDR2 YYEEEE. In nucleotides, the CDR3 is TGTGCCAGCAGCTCGGACAGGGGAGAAAATAGCAATCAGCCCCAGCATTTT. The encoded protein is CASSSDRGENSNQPQHF.

The chain recombines TRBV4-1 with TRBJ2-3, with TRBD2 identical over 9 bases. Germline V CDR1 and CDR2: MGHRA, YSYEKL. The CDR3 loop spans 16 amino acids. After removal of 4 bases from V and 4 bases from J, the junction contained 9 bases not matched to a gene. The DNA for the CDR3 is TGCGCCAGCAGCCGTTCCCGCGGGGGGGCCGCAGATACGCAGTATTTT. Its translation: CASSRSRGGAADTQYF.

The chain has TRBV18 and TRBJ2-7, with 7 bases aligning to TRBD1. V lost 6 bases and J lost 2; bases outside the gene matches: 10. Germline-derived CDR1 and CDR2 are KGHSH and LQKENI. The CDR3 totals 15 residues. CDR3 loop: CASSPRQGSPYEQYF. CDR3 bases: TGTGCCAGCTCGCCTCGACAGGGATCCCCCTACGAGCAGTACTTC.

The V gene is TRBV11-2, the J gene TRBJ1-1; possible D gene TRBD1, 6 bases. CDR1 and CDR2 from the germline V gene are SGHAT and FQNNGV. The CDR3 runs 17 residues. Trimming took 5 bases from V and 4 from J, leaving 23 bases between them. CDR3 sequence: CASSGPGQNPYRTEAFF. The CDR3 nucleotides read TGTGCCAGCAGCGGCCCTGGACAGAATCCTTATCGCACTGAAGCTTTCTTT.

This clone showed up just once. This chain uses TRBV19 with TRBJ2-1, with 11 bases matching TRBD2. The CDR3 is made up of 17 amino acids. CDR1 is LNHDA, CDR2 SQIVND, per germline (reference sequence). Trimming removed 7 bases from V and 6 bases from J; junction bases left unmatched: 14. The CDR3 DNA is TGTGCCAGTATGTTGGTAGCGGGAGGGCCTTCGACCAATGAGCAGTTCTTC. It yields the protein CASMLVAGGPSTNEQFF.

This chain links TRBV6-2 or TRBV6-3 with TRBJ2-6, with 8 bases identical to TRBD1. J was trimmed by 0 bases and V by 6 bases; bases with no gene match: 7. This CDR3 is 17 amino acids long. Germline V gene lookup returns CDR1 MNHEY and CDR2 SVGEGT. This chain's CDR3 is CASSSGTGTSGANVLTF. CDR3 DNA: TGTGCCAGCAGCTCCGGGACAGGAACCTCTGGGGCCAACGTCCTGACTTTC.

This chain uses TRBV2 with TRBJ2-3; D perhaps matches TRBD1 (6 bases). The V gene lost 6 bases and the J gene lost 2 bases, with 9 bases spanning the gap. The germline V gene encodes CDR1 SNHLY and CDR2 FYNNEI. The CDR3 length is 13 residues. The CDR3 loop is CASSRDTTDTQYF. The CDR3 coding sequence is TGTGCCAGCAGCCGGGACACCACAGATACGCAGTATTTT.

The chain joins TRBV12-3 or TRBV12-4 to TRBJ1-5; no firm D call. Trimming cost V 3 bases and J 6 bases, with 9 bases left between them. This CDR3 spans 13 amino acids. CDR3 amino acids: CASSLLPGQPQHF. CDR3 nucleotide sequence: TGTGCCAGCAGTTTGTTACCGGGTCAGCCCCAGCATTTT.

The CDR3 is CASSRAGGQVNTQYF. CDR3 DNA: TGTGCCAGCAGTCGAGCGGGGGGGCAGGTAAATACGCAGTATTTT. The chain links TRBV7-3 to TRBJ2-3; 10 bases fit TRBD2. Losses at the gene ends were 6 bases for V and 7 bases for J; bases not matched to a gene: 10. Germline V gives CDR1 SGHTA, CDR2 FQGTGA. The CDR3 is 15 amino acids.

The gene calls are TRBV7-3 and TRBJ2-1; perhaps TRBD2 as D (6 bases). The V end was cut by 2 bases, the J end by 9 bases, with 11 bases between. Germline V gene sequence: CDR1 SGHTA, CDR2 FQGTGA. There are 13 residues in the CDR3. CDR3 protein: CASSLLLASEQFF. Here the CDR3 DNA reads TGTGCCAGCAGCTTATTGCTAGCGAGTGAGCAGTTCTTC.

The V call is TRBV18, the J call TRBJ2-5; TRBD2 matches 8 bases. CDR3 length equals 16 residues. The ends lost 4 bases at V and 3 bases at J; junction bases unmatched: 10. Germline CDR1 and CDR2: KGHSH and LQKENI. The CDR3, as DNA: TGTGCCAGCTCACTTGGACTCGGGGGGGCCAAAGAGACCCAGTACTTC. Translating it yields CASSLGLGGAKETQYF.

V gene TRBV9 combines with J gene TRBJ2-7, with D possibly TRBD1 on 6 matching bases. Germline V gene data show CDR1 as SGDLS and CDR2 as YYNGEE. The germline V and J ends were trimmed by 2 bases and 5 bases, with 14 bases remaining between them. The CDR3 is 14 amino acids. The CDR3 reads CASSVGAPGDEQYF. In nucleotides, the CDR3 is TGTGCCAGCAGCGTGGGGGCCCCAGGGGACGAGCAGTACTTC.

This clone was counted once. The chain has TRBV4-2 and TRBJ2-3; the match to TRBD2 covers 8 bases. CDR3 length equals 14 residues. The ends lost 1 base at V and 6 bases at J; junction bases unmatched: 3. The V gene's germline CDR1 is LGHNA and CDR2 YNFKEQ. In DNA form, the CDR3 reads TGTGCCAGCAGCCAAGTACCTAGCGGGGATACGCAGTATTTT. Translating it yields CASSQVPSGDTQYF.

This sequence joins TRBV2 and TRBJ1-2, with TRBD1 identical over 9 bases. The germline V gene encodes CDR1 SNHLY and CDR2 FYNNEI. The CDR3 length is 19 residues. The V segment lost 3 bases and the J segment 5 bases; nucleotides outside the gene matches: 19. CDR3 nucleotide sequence: TGTGCCAGCAGTGAGGAGCCACATAGATCGGGACAGGGACGTTATGGCTACACCTTC. This translates into CASSEEPHRSGQGRYGYTF. The complete variable domain, with remaining parts taken from reference TRBV2 and TRBJ1-2, reads EPEVTQTPSHQVTQMGQEVILRCVPISNHLYFYWYRQILGQKVEFLVSFYNNEISEKSEIFDDQFSVERPDGSNFTLKIRSTKLEDSAMYFCASSEEPHRSGQGRYGYTFGSGTRLTVV.

This clone was counted a single time. The rearrangement uses TRBV11-2 and TRBJ1-2; D is perhaps TRBD1 (5 bases). CDR3 length: 12 residues. The germline V gene has CDR1 SGHAT and CDR2 FQNNGV. Trimming took 6 bases from V and 7 from J, leaving 12 bases between them. Here the CDR3 reads CASSTGSSGYTF. The CDR3 DNA follows: TGTGCCAGCAGTACAGGTTCCTCTGGCTACACCTTC.

The chain links TRBV20-1 to TRBJ2-1; the D gene is possibly TRBD1 (6 bases). The CDR3 runs to 11 residues. Germline CDR1 DFQATT, CDR2 SNEGSKA (reference sequence). V dropped 6 bases and J dropped 6 bases, with 9 bases sitting between them. CDR3 DNA sequence: TGCAGTGCAGAGGACAGCAATGAGCAGTTCTTC. Translated: CSAEDSNEQFF.

Points on this clone: The junction departs from the called germline gene at one end, perhaps through a read error. The V call is TRBV6-1, the J call TRBJ2-2; 9 bases are shared with TRBD2. Germline V gene data show CDR1 as MNHNS and CDR2 as SASEGT. CDR3 length equals 17 residues. The CDR3: CASTEDRLAANTGELFF. The CDR3 region has the DNA TGTGCCAGCACTGAAGATAGACTAGCGGCGAACACCGGGGAGCTGTTTTTT.

This chain joins TRBV7-9 and TRBJ1-2, with a weak D call TRBD1 (5 bases). The CDR3 runs 14 residues. Germline CDR1 reads SEHNR; CDR2 reads FQNEAQ (reference sequence). V was pared by 5 bases and J by 7 bases, with 17 bases between. The CDR3 sequence: CASSGSGEFRGYTF. The CDR3 nucleotides read TGTGCCAGCAGCGGATCGGGGGAATTTCGTGGCTACACCTTC.

DNA of the CDR3: TGTGCCAGCAGCTTACGGACAGGGGGCGGTGCCGGTGGCTACACCTTC. Translated: CASSLRTGGGAGGYTF. The rearrangement joins TRBV3-1 (or the pseudogene TRBV3-2) to TRBJ1-2; 11 nucleotides align to TRBD1. CDR1 LGHDT and CDR2 YNNKEL come from the germline V gene (reference sequence). V dropped 5 bases and J dropped 7; count of bases not matched to a gene: 12. The CDR3 runs 16 residues.

This clone came up once. This chain connects TRBV11-2 to TRBJ2-7, with a weak D call TRBD2 (6 bases). This CDR3 is 15 amino acids long. Per the germline V gene, CDR1 is SGHAT and CDR2 is FQNNGV. The V gene lost 2 bases and the J gene lost 1 base, with 12 bases spanning the gap. The CDR3 loop reads CASSLPGVGSYEQYF. CDR3 bases: TGTGCCAGCAGCTTACCGGGGGTGGGATCCTACGAGCAGTACTTC.

The chain joins TRBV19 to TRBJ1-1, with a possible D match to TRBD1 (6 bases). The CDR3 sequence is 13 residues long. Germline-derived CDR1 and CDR2 are LNHDA and SQIVND (reference sequence). Trimming shortened V by 5 bases and J by 3 bases, and 10 bases separated the two germline ends. DNA of the CDR3: TGTGCCAGTAGTGTTGCAGGGGACACTGAAGCTTTCTTT. Protein: CASSVAGDTEAFF.

The rearrangement uses TRBV5-6 and TRBJ2-7, with D unresolved. The V gene lost 4 bases and the J gene lost 2 bases, with 16 bases spanning the gap. Germline V lookup: CDR1 SGHDT, CDR2 YYEEEE. CDR3 length: 15 residues. CDR3 bases: TGTGCCAGCAGCCGCGAATTCAAGTTCCCCTACGAGCAGTACTTC. This translates into CASSREFKFPYEQYF. The variable domain in full, with the rest retrieved from reference TRBV5-6 and TRBJ2-7, is DAGVTQSPTHLIKTRGQQVTLRCSPKSGHDTVSWYQQALGQGPQFIFQYYEEEERQRGNFPDRFSGHQFPNYSSELNVNALLLGDSALYLCASSREFKFPYEQYFGPGTRLTVT.

V usage is TRBV5-4 and J usage is TRBJ1-1; tentative D call: TRBD1 (5 bases). CDR1 SGHNT and CDR2 YYREEE come from the germline V gene (reference sequence). V was shortened by 4 bases and J by 6 bases, with 19 bases between the two germline ends. CDR3 length: 15 residues. The CDR3 protein is CASSRGGFIGAEAFF. As DNA, the CDR3 is TGTGCCAGCAGCCGGGGGGGGTTCATTGGCGCTGAAGCTTTCTTT.

The chain employs TRBV11-2 and TRBJ2-2, with 7 bases aligning to TRBD2. Trimming cost V 4 bases and J 4 bases; bases outside gene matches: 9. The CDR3 is made up of 16 amino acids. Germline V gene lookup returns CDR1 SGHAT and CDR2 FQNNGV. The chain's CDR3 is CASSSGRQAFTGELFF. The CDR3 nucleotides are TGTGCCAGCAGCTCCGGGAGGCAGGCGTTCACCGGGGAGCTGTTTTTT.

The J gene is TRBJ2-7, the V gene TRBV14; 7 positions match TRBD1. The V gene end was trimmed by 5 bases and the J gene end by 2 bases; junction bases not matched to a gene: 9. The germline V gene encodes CDR1 SGHDN and CDR2 FVKESK. The CDR3 extends over 15 amino acids. CDR3: CASSSLRDRAYEQYF. In DNA, the CDR3 is TGTGCCAGCAGCTCACTCCGAGACAGGGCCTACGAGCAGTACTTC.

This clone came up a few times. The V call is TRBV5-8, the J call TRBJ1-6; no reliable D call. The germline CDR1 and CDR2 sequences are SGHTS and YDEGEE. The CDR3 length is 15 residues. The ends were cut back, 4 bases at V and 2 bases at J, with 10 bases in the middle. The CDR3 loop reads CASSLAGAYNSPLHF. The CDR3 bases are TGTGCCAGCAGCCTAGCAGGCGCCTATAATTCACCCCTCCACTTT.

The J gene is TRBJ2-5, the V gene TRBV3-1 (or the pseudogene TRBV3-2), with a weak D call TRBD2 (6 bases). Per the germline V gene, CDR1 is LGHDT and CDR2 is YNNKEL (reference sequence). The CDR3 is 17 residues long. V was clipped by 6 bases and J by 2 bases, with 22 bases between them. The CDR3 reads CASRPITISSEQETQYF. For the CDR3, the DNA is TGTGCCAGCAGACCCATCACGATCTCTAGCGAGCAAGAGACCCAGTACTTC.

This chain joins TRBV29-1 and TRBJ1-1; D may be TRBD1 (6 bases). The CDR3 is 11 residues long. Germline CDR1 SQVTM, CDR2 ANQGSEA. Trimming removed 6 bases at V and 8 bases at J, with 13 bases between. The CDR3 loop is CSVSTGGEAFF. CDR3 DNA: TGCAGCGTATCGACAGGTGGGGAAGCTTTCTTT.